Below, one T cell receptor (beta chain) is given with its context. Antigen unknown. At one of its ends the junction is not consistent with the germline gene, which may arise from a read error. This sample is part of a study of blood T cells in healthy people across ages. Overall study results and limits: In long-lived donors, naive CD4+ cell counts and diversity exceeded those of aged donors.

The amount of total RNA extracted per sample was at least 6 micrograms. The CDR3 contains 11 residues. Looked up from germline, CDR1 is SQVTM and CDR2 is ANQGSEA. A J-beta primer mix and a sample-barcoded 5' primer were used in a second PCR of about 6 to 12 cycles. TCRdb re-analysed the 5' RACE reads in MiXCR, keeping a single row per CDR3 protein. The table lists around 1,900,000 distinct CDR3 sequences, 35% to 50% of them singletons, with about 23% in the top ten. This clonotype originated in a human donor in good health. The specimen was blood. The chain carries TRBV29-1 and TRBJ2-1; D possibly corresponds to TRBD1 (5 bases). The CDR3: CSVGGDNEQVF. The CDR3 bases are TGCAGCGTTGGGGGCGACAATGAGCAGGTCTTC.